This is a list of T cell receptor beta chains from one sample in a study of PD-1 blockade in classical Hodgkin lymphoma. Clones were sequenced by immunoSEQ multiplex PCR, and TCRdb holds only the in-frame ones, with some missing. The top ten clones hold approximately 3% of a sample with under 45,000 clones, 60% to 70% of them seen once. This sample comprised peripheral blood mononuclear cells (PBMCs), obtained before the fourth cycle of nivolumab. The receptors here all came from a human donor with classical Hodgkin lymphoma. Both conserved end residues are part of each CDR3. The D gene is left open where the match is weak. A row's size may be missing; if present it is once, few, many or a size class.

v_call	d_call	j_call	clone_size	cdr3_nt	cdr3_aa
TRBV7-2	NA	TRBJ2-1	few	TGTGCCAGCAGCTTAGACGGAAGCTCCTACAATGAGCAGTTCTTC	CASSLDGSSYNEQFF
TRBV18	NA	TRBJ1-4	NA	TGTGCCAGCTCACTACCAGACAGGCCCACTAATGAAAAACTGTTTTTT	CASSLPDRPTNEKLFF
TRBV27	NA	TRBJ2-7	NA	TGTGCCAGCAGTTTAAAGGAGTCCTACGAGCAGTACTTC	CASSLKESYEQYF
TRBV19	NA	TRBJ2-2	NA	TGTGCCAGTAGTATAGCTACAGACACCGGGGAGCTGTTTTTT	CASSIATDTGELFF
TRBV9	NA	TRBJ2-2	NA	TGTGCCAGCAGCGCTACGGACGGTAACACCGGGGAGCTGTTTTTT	CASSATDGNTGELFF
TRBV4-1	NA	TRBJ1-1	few	TGCGCCAGCAGAGGGACTCTCAGGAACACTGAAGCTTTCTTT	CASRGTLRNTEAFF
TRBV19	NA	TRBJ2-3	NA	TGTGCCAGTAGTATAGTGATTGGGTCTAGCGGCACAGATACGCAGTATTTT	CASSIVIGSSGTDTQYF
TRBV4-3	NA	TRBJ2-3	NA	TGCGCCAGCAGCCAAGCTGTTGGTACGCAGTATTTT	CASSQAVGTQYF
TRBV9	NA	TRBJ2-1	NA	TGTGCCAGCAGCGTAGCTCGGTTCAGCTCCTACAATGAGCAGTTCTTC	CASSVARFSSYNEQFF
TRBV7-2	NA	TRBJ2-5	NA	TGTGCCAGCAGCCCCGACTGGTTCCACAAAGAGACCCAGTACTTC	CASSPDWFHKETQYF
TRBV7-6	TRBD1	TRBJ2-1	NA	TGTGCCAGCAGAAGGACAGGGAAGAATGAGCAGTTCTTC	CASRRTGKNEQFF
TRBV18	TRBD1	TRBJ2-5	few	TGTGCCAGCTCGGTTATTGTGGGACAGCAAGAGACCCAGTACTTC	CASSVIVGQQETQYF
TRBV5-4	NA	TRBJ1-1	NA	TGTGCCAGCAGTCATGATAACACTGAAGCTTTCTTT	CASSHDNTEAFF
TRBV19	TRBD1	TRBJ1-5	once	TGTGCCAGTAGCCTGGGACAGGGGTATAATCAGCCCCAGCATTTT	CASSLGQGYNQPQHF
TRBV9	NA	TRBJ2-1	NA	TGTGCCAGCAGCGTAGCGGGTAGCGGCAATGAGCAGTTCTTC	CASSVAGSGNEQFF
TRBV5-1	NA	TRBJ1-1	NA	TGCGCCAGCAGCTGGGGACAACCGAACACTGAAGCTTTCTTT	CASSWGQPNTEAFF
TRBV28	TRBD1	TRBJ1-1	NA	TGTGCCAGCAGTTTCCACAGGGGAGTCACCACCTTTGAAGCTTTCTTT	CASSFHRGVTTFEAFF
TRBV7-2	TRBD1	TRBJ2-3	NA	TGTGCCAGCAGCTTAGTCGGCAGGGGGCGAGGAGATACGCAGTATTTT	CASSLVGRGRGDTQYF
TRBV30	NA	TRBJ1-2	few	TGTGCCTGGAAGACGGGGCTAGGGGCGGGAGGCTACACCTTC	CAWKTGLGAGGYTF
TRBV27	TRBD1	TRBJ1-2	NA	TGTGCCAGCAGTTCCCGGACAGGGGCTGGCTACACCTTC	CASSSRTGAGYTF
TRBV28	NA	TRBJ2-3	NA	TGTGCCAGCAGCCTGAGCCGGGTCGGACCAGATACGCAGTATTTT	CASSLSRVGPDTQYF
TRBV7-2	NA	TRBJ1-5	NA	TGTGCCAGCAGCGACTCCCGGGGGGATCAGCCCCAGCATTTT	CASSDSRGDQPQHF
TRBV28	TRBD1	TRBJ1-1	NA	TGTGCCAGCAGTTCCCCCGGGATGCCGACAGGGGGCAGGCAACACCCCCGGGGTCCCTTT	CASSSPGMPTGGRQHPRGPF
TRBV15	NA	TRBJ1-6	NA	TGTGCCACCAGCAGGGACGTAACCAATTCACCCCTCCACTTT	CATSRDVTNSPLHF
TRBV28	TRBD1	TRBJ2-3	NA	TGTGCCAGCAGTTATCAGGGGACAGGGGGCGCAGATACGCAGTATTTT	CASSYQGTGGADTQYF
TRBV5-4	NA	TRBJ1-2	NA	TGTGCCAGCAGCTTAAAAGACAGTATAAGCTATGGCTACACCTTC	CASSLKDSISYGYTF
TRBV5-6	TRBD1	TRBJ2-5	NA	TGTGCCAGCAGCTACACGACAGGGTCGTGGGAGACCCAGTACTTC	CASSYTTGSWETQYF
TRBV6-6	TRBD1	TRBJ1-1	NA	TGTGCCAGCAGTTTTACAGGGGGCACTGAAGCTTTCTTT	CASSFTGGTEAFF
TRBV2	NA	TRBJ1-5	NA	TGTGCCAGCAGTGGACGGGCCGGGGACGCGTTTCAGCCCCAGCATTTT	CASSGRAGDAFQPQHF
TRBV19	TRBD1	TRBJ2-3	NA	TGTGCCAGTAGTTTGACAGGGGAAGACTTTGCGCAGTATTTT	CASSLTGEDFAQYF
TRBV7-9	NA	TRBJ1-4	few	TGTGCCAGCAGCTTAGAAGCCACATTGCTGGGAGAAAAACTGTTTTTT	CASSLEATLLGEKLFF
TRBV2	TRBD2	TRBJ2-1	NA	TGTGCCAGCAGCACCGGGACTAGCGGGAGATTCGATGAGCAGTTCTTC	CASSTGTSGRFDEQFF
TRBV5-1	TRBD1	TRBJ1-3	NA	TGCGCCAGCAGCTTAAGGCAGGGGCCGAGAGGGGGCTTCAGCTCTGGAAACACCATATATTTT	CASSLRQGPRGGFSSGNTIYF
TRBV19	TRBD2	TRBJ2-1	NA	TGTGCCACTTATTCTAGCGGCTACAATGAGCAGTTCTTC	CATYSSGYNEQFF
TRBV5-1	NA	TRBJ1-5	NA	TGCGCCAGCAGCTTGGGTAGGGGCAATCAGCCCCAGCATTTT	CASSLGRGNQPQHF
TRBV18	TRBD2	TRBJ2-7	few	TGTGCCAGCTCACCAGGGAGGAGCGGGGTCGTCTACGAGCAGTACTTC	CASSPGRSGVVYEQYF
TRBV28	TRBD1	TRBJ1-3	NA	TGTGCCAGCCGAGATGTCGGCGGGACAGGCCTCTCTGGAAACACCATATATTTT	CASRDVGGTGLSGNTIYF
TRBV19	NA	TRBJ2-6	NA	TGTGCCAGTAGTATCGCTTACTCTGGGGCCAACGTCCTGACTTTC	CASSIAYSGANVLTF
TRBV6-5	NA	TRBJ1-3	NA	TGTGCCAGCACTCGCTCCCGTATGATCGGGGACACCATATATTTT	CASTRSRMIGDTIYF
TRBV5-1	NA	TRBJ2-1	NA	TGCGCCAGCAGCTTAGGCAGGAGCGGCGACAATGAGCAGTTCTTC	CASSLGRSGDNEQFF
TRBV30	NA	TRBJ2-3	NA	TGTGCCTGGAGTGGGAAGGGATTCACAGATACGCAGTATTTT	CAWSGKGFTDTQYF
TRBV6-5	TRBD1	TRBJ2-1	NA	TGTGCCAGCAGCTTGACAGGGACGGGTGAGCAGTTCTTC	CASSLTGTGEQFF
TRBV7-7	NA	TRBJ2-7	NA	TGTGCCAGCAGCTCGACTCGTACAGGTGCCTTTCCTTCCTACGAGCAGTACTTC	CASSSTRTGAFPSYEQYF
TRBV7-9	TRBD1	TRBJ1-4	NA	TGTGCCAGCAGTTTCGGGGGACAGGAAGATGAAAAACTGTTTTTT	CASSFGGQEDEKLFF
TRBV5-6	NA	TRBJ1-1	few	TGTGCCAGCAGCGTCACAGTGAACACTGAAGCTTTCTTT	CASSVTVNTEAFF
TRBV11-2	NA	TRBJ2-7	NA	TGTGCCAGCAGCTTCGGGGGCTACGAGCAGTACTTC	CASSFGGYEQYF
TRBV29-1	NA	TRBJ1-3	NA	TGCAGCGTTGAAGGCCAGGGAAACACCATATATTTT	CSVEGQGNTIYF
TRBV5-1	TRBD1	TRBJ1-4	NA	TGCGCCAGCAGGGTAGGGGGCACTAATGAAAAACTGTTTTTT	CASRVGGTNEKLFF
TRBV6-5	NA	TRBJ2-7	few	TGTGCCAGCAGTCAACAGGGAGCCCAATCCTACGAGCAGTACTTC	CASSQQGAQSYEQYF
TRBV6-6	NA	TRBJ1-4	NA	TGTGCCAGCAGTTATGACAGGCCCTCAAATGAAAAACTGTTTTTT	CASSYDRPSNEKLFF
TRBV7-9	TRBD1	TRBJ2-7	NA	TGTGCCAGCAGCGTGGGACAGGGCTACGAGCAGTACTTC	CASSVGQGYEQYF
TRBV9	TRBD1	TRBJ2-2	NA	TGTGCCAGCAGCGGAATGACAGGGACAAACACCGGGGAGCTGTTTTTT	CASSGMTGTNTGELFF
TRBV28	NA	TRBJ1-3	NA	TGTGCCAGCAGTTTAGAGCCACTGAGAGGGGCTGGAAACACCATATATTTT	CASSLEPLRGAGNTIYF
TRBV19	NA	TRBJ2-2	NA	TGTGCCAGTAGTATAGACGGGAACACCGGGGAGCTGTTTTTT	CASSIDGNTGELFF